One and the same sample provided the 21 T cell receptor beta chains below, sequenced in a study of blood T cell repertoires in COVID-19. Profiled with immunoSEQ multiplex PCR; TCRdb holds only in-frame clones, not every one. This table has over 600,000 clones, around 89% appearing once. Specimen: peripheral blood. All receptors derive from a woman aged 18-29 years with acute or convalescent COVID-19.

The gene calls are TRBV9 and TRBJ2-7, with D perhaps TRBD1 (6 bases). CDR1 and CDR2 from the germline V gene are SGDLS and YYNGEE. Trimming left V 7 bases short and J 3 bases short, with 17 bases between. CDR3 length equals 14 residues. The CDR3 loop reads CASPKGHGHYEQYF. The CDR3 region has the DNA TGTGCCAGCCCTAAGGGACACGGGCACTACGAGCAGTACTTC.

The rearrangement uses TRBV28 and TRBJ1-2, with D possibly TRBD1 on 6 matching bases. The CDR3 extends over 14 amino acids. Trimming stripped 5 bases from V and 5 bases from J, with 15 bases between. The germline V gene has CDR1 MDHEN and CDR2 SYDVKM. As DNA, the CDR3 is TGTGCCAGCAGTCCAGGACAGAGATTGTATGGCTACACCTTC. Protein: CASSPGQRLYGYTF.

The chain links TRBV18 to TRBJ1-6; D unresolved. Trimming removed 1 base from V and 8 bases from J, with 9 bases in between. This CDR3 contains 14 residues. Germline V gene lookup returns CDR1 KGHSH and CDR2 LQKENI. The CDR3 here is CASSPLRRDSPLHF. In nucleotides, the CDR3 is TGTGCCAGCTCACCACTGAGACGGGATTCACCCCTCCACTTT.

This chain links TRBV7-9 with TRBJ1-1; 9 nucleotides match TRBD1. This CDR3 contains 14 residues. Germline CDR1 reads SEHNR; CDR2 reads FQNEAQ (reference sequence). After removal of 5 bases from V and 4 bases from J, the junction contained 5 bases not matched to a gene. CDR3: CASSPMTGGTEAFF. The CDR3, as DNA: TGTGCCAGCAGCCCGATGACAGGGGGCACTGAAGCTTTCTTT. Supplemented by reference TRBV7-9 and TRBJ1-1, the full variable domain reads DTGVSQNPRHKITKRGQNVTFRCDPISEHNRLYWYRQTLGQGPEFLTYFQNEAQLEKSRLLSDRFSAERPKGSFSTLEIQRTEQGDSAMYLCASSPMTGGTEAFFGQGTRLTVV.

The count of this clone is one. The CDR3 DNA reads TGTGCCAGCAGCGTTGCTGGGGGCGGGACTGAAGCTTTCTTT. Its translation is CASSVAGGGTEAFF. This sequence joins TRBV9 and TRBJ1-1; D may be TRBD1 (6 bases). Trimming shortened V by 2 bases and J by 5 bases, and 13 bases separated the two germline ends. The length of the CDR3 is 14 residues. The V gene's germline CDR1 is SGDLS and CDR2 YYNGEE.

The V call is TRBV18, the J call TRBJ1-2, with 10 bases that match TRBD1. V lost 3 bases, J lost 7 bases, and 5 bases stayed unmatched. Germline CDR1 and CDR2: KGHSH and LQKENI. CDR3 length: 14 amino acids. The DNA of the CDR3 is TGTGCCAGCTCACCGGACAGGGGGACAGGTGGCTACACCTTC. Protein sequence: CASSPDRGTGGYTF.

The chain uses TRBV4-1 and TRBJ1-2, with D maybe TRBD1 (6 bases). With 0 bases removed from V and 5 bases from J, the gap between germline ends came to 10 bases. The CDR3 length is 14 residues. Germline loops: CDR1 MGHRA, CDR2 YSYEKL. The CDR3 DNA follows: TGCGCCAGCAGCCAAGAGGGACAAGTATATGGCTACACCTTC. Translation gives CASSQEGQVYGYTF.

The V call is TRBV7-8, the J call TRBJ2-3, with TRBD1 matching over 10 bases. The germline V gene encodes CDR1 SGHVS and CDR2 FQNEAQ. V trimming: 5 bases; J trimming: 2 bases; junction bases outside the gene matches: 7. The CDR3 is 16 residues long. CDR3 nucleotides: TGTGCCAGCAGCCCGAGGACAGGGGGTAACACAGATACGCAGTATTTT. This encodes CASSPRTGGNTDTQYF.

The V and J genes are TRBV5-5 and TRBJ2-1; 10 bases line up with TRBD2. This CDR3 contains 15 residues. Germline CDR1 reads SGHKS; CDR2 reads YYEKEE (reference sequence). Losses at the gene ends were 3 bases for V and 4 bases for J; bases not matched to a gene: 4. CDR3 protein: CASSYGLAAYNEQFF. CDR3 DNA: TGTGCCAGCAGCTATGGACTAGCGGCGTACAATGAGCAGTTCTTC. Variable domain in full (rest from reference TRBV5-5 and TRBJ2-1): DAGVTQSPTHLIKTRGQQVTLRCSPISGHKSVSWYQQVLGQGPQFIFQYYEKEERGRGNFPDRFSARQFPNYSSELNVNALLLGDSALYLCASSYGLAAYNEQFFGPGTRLTVL.

The chain links TRBV4-1 to TRBJ2-5; possible D gene TRBD2, 6 bases. Trimming took off 4 bases at V and 0 bases at J, with 9 bases between the two ends. Per germline, CDR1 MGHRA and CDR2 YSYEKL. The CDR3 extends over 14 amino acids. The CDR3 bases are TGCGCCAGCAGCCTCGGAGGGTACCAAGAGACCCAGTACTTC. Translated: CASSLGGYQETQYF.

J is TRBJ2-1 and V is TRBV7-3, with D maybe TRBD2 (5 bases). Germline assignment: CDR1 SGHTA and CDR2 FQGTGA. This CDR3 contains 15 residues. The V end lost 1 base, the J end lost 5 bases, and 12 bases lay between the germline ends. DNA of the CDR3: TGTGCCAGCAGCTTAATAGCGTTCGGAAACAATGAGCAGTTCTTC. It translates to CASSLIAFGNNEQFF.

In this sample, this clone turned up once. The rearrangement uses TRBV19 and TRBJ1-1, with D possibly matching TRBD1 (5 bases). The CDR3 spans 13 residues. Germline values: CDR1 LNHDA, CDR2 SQIVND (reference sequence). Deletions cut 7 bases from V and 5 bases from J, with 14 bases between. The chain's CDR3 is CASTPGGVTEAFF. CDR3 bases: TGTGCCAGTACCCCCGGAGGGGTGACTGAAGCTTTCTTT.

The chain recombines TRBV9 with TRBJ2-3; unclear D gene. Germline assignment: CDR1 SGDLS and CDR2 YYNGEE. Between the trimmed V and J ends, which lost 3 bases and 4 bases, there was a span of 12 bases. This CDR3 spans 14 amino acids. CDR3 sequence (DNA): TGTGCCAGCAGCGCGCGAGGCTCCGCAGATACGCAGTATTTT. Amino acid sequence: CASSARGSADTQYF. The full variable domain, its missing parts supplied by reference TRBV9 and TRBJ2-3, is DSGVTQTPKHLITATGQRVTLRCSPRSGDLSVYWYQQSLDQGLQFLIQYYNGEERAKGNILERFSAQQFPDLHSELNLSSLELGDSALYFCASSARGSADTQYFGPGTRLTVL.

The chain employs TRBV19 and TRBJ2-1, with D possibly TRBD2 on 6 matching bases. V was shortened by 1 base and J by 2 bases, with 12 bases between the two germline ends. This CDR3 comprises 16 residues. Per germline, CDR1 LNHDA and CDR2 SQIVND (reference sequence). This CDR3 reads CASSIGAGGTYNEQFF. CDR3 in DNA: TGTGCCAGTAGTATAGGCGCCGGGGGTACCTACAATGAGCAGTTCTTC. The variable domain in full, completed from reference TRBV19 and TRBJ2-1, reads DGGITQSPKYLFRKEGQNVTLSCEQNLNHDAMYWYRQDPGQGLRLIYYSQIVNDFQKGDIAEGYSVSREKKESFPLTVTSAQKNPTAFYLCASSIGAGGTYNEQFFGPGTRLTVL.

Remarks on this clone: Other DNA sequences in this specimen translate into the identical CDR3. The rearrangement joins TRBV18 to TRBJ2-7; 7 positions agree with TRBD2. V gave up 3 bases and J gave up 7 bases; unmatched junction bases: 3. This CDR3 is 12 amino acids long. CDR1 KGHSH and CDR2 LQKENI come from the germline V gene. The CDR3 DNA sequence: TGTGCCAGCTCACCGTCGGGGGGTGAGCAGTACTTC. Encoded protein: CASSPSGGEQYF.

This chain joins TRBV10-3 and TRBJ1-5, with D possibly being TRBD1 (5 bases). Germline V gene lookup returns CDR1 ENHRY and CDR2 SYGVKD. This CDR3 region has 15 residues. Trimming removed 8 bases at V and 2 bases at J, with 16 bases between. The CDR3 is CAIGAGLEGNQPQHF. The CDR3, as DNA: TGTGCCATCGGGGCGGGGTTAGAGGGCAATCAGCCCCAGCATTTT.

This chain connects TRBV4-1 to TRBJ2-3; D might be TRBD2 (5 bases). Trimming cost V 1 base and J 2 bases, with 16 bases left between them. The CDR3 loop spans 17 amino acids. Germline V gene data show CDR1 as MGHRA and CDR2 as YSYEKL. In DNA, the CDR3 is TGCGCCAGCAGCCAAGGTTTGGCGAGGGATCCCACAGATACGCAGTATTTT. The encoded protein is CASSQGLARDPTDTQYF.

The chain couples TRBV12-3 or TRBV12-4 to TRBJ1-2; possible D gene TRBD1, 5 bases. V lost 6 bases and J lost 4, with 12 bases in between. This CDR3 spans 13 amino acids. The CDR3 nucleotides are TGTGCCAGCAGGAGCGGGGCCCTCTATGGCTACACCTTC. It codes for CASRSGALYGYTF.

The rearrangement links TRBV19 to TRBJ2-2; perhaps TRBD1 as D (6 bases). CDR3 size: 16 residues. CDR1 and CDR2 (germline): LNHDA, SQIVND (reference sequence). Trimming removed 3 bases from V and 3 bases from J, with 14 bases in between. Here the CDR3 DNA reads TGTGCCAGTAGTATCCCTAGGGACATCCACACCGGGGAGCTGTTTTTT. Translated: CASSIPRDIHTGELFF.

This clone came up a few times. The chain couples TRBV21-1 to TRBJ1-6; the table's D call TRBD1 went unverified against the DNA. TRBV21-1 is listed as a pseudogene. This CDR3 comprises 15 residues. The DNA of the CDR3 is TGTGCCAGCAGACTAACCCGGGACAGAGATTCACCCCTCCACTTT. It yields the protein CASRLTRDRDSPLHF.

The V and J genes are TRBV6-6 and TRBJ1-1; 9 bases line up with TRBD1. Germline CDR1 reads MNHNY; CDR2 reads SVGAGI (reference sequence). The CDR3 has 14 residues. V trimming: 5 bases; J trimming: 3 bases; junction bases outside the gene matches: 4. The CDR3 DNA is TGTGCCAGCAGTCCGCGGACAGGGGACACTGAAGCTTTCTTT. It codes for CASSPRTGDTEAFF.